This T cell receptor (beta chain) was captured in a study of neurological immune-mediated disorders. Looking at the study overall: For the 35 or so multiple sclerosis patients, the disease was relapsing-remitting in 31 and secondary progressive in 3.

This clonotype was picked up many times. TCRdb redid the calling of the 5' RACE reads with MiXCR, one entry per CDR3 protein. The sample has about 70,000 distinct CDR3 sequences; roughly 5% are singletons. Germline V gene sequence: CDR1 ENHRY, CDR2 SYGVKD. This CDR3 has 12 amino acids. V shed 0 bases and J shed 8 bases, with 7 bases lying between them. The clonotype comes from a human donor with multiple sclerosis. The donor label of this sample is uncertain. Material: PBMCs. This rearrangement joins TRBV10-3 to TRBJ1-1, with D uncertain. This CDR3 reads CAISESLGEAFF. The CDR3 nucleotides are TGTGCCATCAGTGAGTCGTTAGGGGAAGCTTTCTTT.